The rows below give T cell receptor beta chains drawn from one sample of a study of T-cell memory formation after mild COVID-19. TCRdb called the 5' RACE reads again in MiXCR, with one record for every CDR3 protein. Among 150,000 to 200,000 distinct CDR3 sequences listed, around a tenth were seen once. The specimen sequenced was PBMCs or a T cell subset sorted from them (not recorded which). The receptors here all came from a man between 18 and 29 years old who had mild COVID-19 (a few samples of this study predate the infection). Cell type and time point are not known. The CDR3 runs from the conserved cysteine through the conserved F or W. Each record gives: V gene, clone size, CDR3 protein. Clone size is given for some rows only: seen once, a few or many times, or a class if the clone is expanded.

TRBV10-3	few	CAISLMAGANVLTF
TRBV7-3	many	CASSFSGNEQFF
TRBV6-5	NA	CASRSPGQGLYNEQFF
TRBV5-1	NA	CASSLGYADPSSYNSPLHF
TRBV9	NA	CASSLPGTNQFQETQYF
TRBV5-5	few	CASSLENAGEGTDTQYF
TRBV29-1	many	CSVGVRGQPQHF
TRBV12-3/TRBV12-4	many	CASSLGLKGEQFF
TRBV2	NA	CASSGQGGNTEAFF
TRBV20-1	few	CSASSQVGPYGYTF
TRBV27	NA	CASSLRSQGYTEAFF
TRBV7-6	many	CASSLLAEQFF
TRBV12-3/TRBV12-4	NA	CASRQGHQPQHF
TRBV20-1	NA	CSARSGAGNTIYF
TRBV27	few	CASSLAGGDSPLHF
TRBV7-2	NA	CASSQDRGYFTEALF
TRBV7-2	NA	CASSSRRQDTQYF
TRBV4-1	few	CASSQASGGGDTQYF
TRBV6-2/TRBV6-3	few	CASTPARQDQETQYF
TRBV10-3	many	CAITGDRTTSYEQYF
TRBV24-1	NA	CATRNSFQGDTGELFF
TRBV20-1	NA	CSARDPVTGRETQYF
TRBV5-1	NA	CASSFTETNTEAFF
TRBV10-1	few	CASSEARQETQYF
TRBV19	NA	CASSAGGASATDTQYF
TRBV18	NA	CASSPGIPGPTYEQYF
TRBV18	few	CASSQTGTGVTGELFF
TRBV5-1	NA	CASSLATSGGAGTDTQYF
TRBV11-3	NA	CASSLSLNEQFF
TRBV15	NA	CASRQGPRQPQHF
TRBV4-1	few	CASKSGQGTYEQYF
TRBV30	few	CAWSSVTPGTEAFF
TRBV29-1	NA	CSALIRGNQPQHF
TRBV18	NA	CASSPPLPMQETQYF
TRBV30	few	CAWSAPPGTSSPRIREETQYF
TRBV7-2	NA	CASSLEPQRTDTQYF
TRBV7-9	NA	CAISGPNSPLHF
TRBV6-6	few	CASSYPKGAFNEKLFF
TRBV5-1	many	CASSGSSEAFF
TRBV7-2	many	CASSLRGETQYF
TRBV9	NA	CASSTRTGNTEAFF
TRBV5-1	NA	CASSWRRGNSYEQYF
TRBV3-1	NA	CASSQGRNSPLHF
TRBV6-5	few	CASSYSGSGANVLTF
TRBV20-1	few	CSARRSGITDTQYF
TRBV5-4	NA	CASSPGWRENYGYTF
TRBV24-1	NA	CATSDFEGFYGYTF
TRBV7-2	few	CASSLVGNTIYF